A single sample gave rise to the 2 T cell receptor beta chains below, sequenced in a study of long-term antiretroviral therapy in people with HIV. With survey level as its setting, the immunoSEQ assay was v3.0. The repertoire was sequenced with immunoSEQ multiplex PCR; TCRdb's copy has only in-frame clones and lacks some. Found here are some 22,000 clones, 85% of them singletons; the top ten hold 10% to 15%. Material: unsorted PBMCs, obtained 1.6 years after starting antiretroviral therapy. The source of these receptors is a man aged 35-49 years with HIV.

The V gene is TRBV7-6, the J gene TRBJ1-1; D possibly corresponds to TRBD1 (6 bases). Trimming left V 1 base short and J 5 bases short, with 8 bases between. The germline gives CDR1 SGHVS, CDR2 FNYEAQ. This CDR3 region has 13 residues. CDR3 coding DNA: TGTGCCAGCAGCTTAGGACAGGAAACTGAAGCTTTCTTT. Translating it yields CASSLGQETEAFF.

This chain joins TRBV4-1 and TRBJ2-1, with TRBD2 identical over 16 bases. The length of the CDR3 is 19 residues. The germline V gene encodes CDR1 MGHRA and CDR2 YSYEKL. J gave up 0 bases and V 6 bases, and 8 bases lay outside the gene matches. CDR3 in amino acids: CASSQPGLAGGSSYNEQFF. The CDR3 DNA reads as TGCGCCAGCAGTCAACCGGGACTAGCGGGGGGGAGCTCCTACAATGAGCAGTTCTTC.